These T cell receptor beta chains were read from a single sample in a study of blood T cell repertoires in COVID-19. The repertoire was sequenced with immunoSEQ multiplex PCR; TCRdb's copy has only in-frame clones and lacks some. The sample records roughly 220,000 clones, about 88% being singletons. The sequenced sample consisted of PBMCs or T cells enriched from blood (not recorded which). The receptors here all came from a woman in her twenties or thirties who had recovered from COVID-19. Each CDR3 is given with its conserved first and last residue. The D gene is left open where the match is weak. Where a row states a size, it is once, few, many or the class of an expanded clone; other rows omit it.

V,size,J,D,CDR3,DNA
TRBV19,NA,TRBJ2-7,TRBD1,CASSLGQSYEQYF,TGTGCCAGTAGTCTGGGACAGTCCTACGAGCAGTACTTC
TRBV5-4,NA,TRBJ2-1,NA,CASSFPIGGLGNEQFF,TGTGCCAGCAGCTTCCCCATCGGGGGGCTGGGGAATGAGCAGTTCTTC
TRBV19,NA,TRBJ2-7,TRBD2,CASSINGGGDYEQYF,TGTGCCAGTAGTATTAACGGCGGGGGGGACTACGAGCAGTACTTC
TRBV7-3,few,TRBJ1-1,TRBD1,CASSPTGQRNTEAFF,TGTGCCAGCAGTCCCACGGGACAGAGGAACACTGAAGCTTTCTTT
TRBV7-2,NA,TRBJ1-6,NA,CASRVGGARLYNSPLHF,TGTGCCAGCAGGGTAGGAGGGGCGCGGTTATATAATTCACCCCTCCACTTT
TRBV19,NA,TRBJ1-1,NA,CASRERGWTEAFF,TGTGCCAGTAGGGAAAGGGGTTGGACTGAAGCTTTCTTT
TRBV2,NA,TRBJ1-3,TRBD1,CASSLIRGTGNTIYF,TGTGCCAGCAGTCTCATCAGGGGGACTGGAAACACCATATATTTT
TRBV7-9,NA,TRBJ2-2,NA,CASSLGPPSTGELFF,TGTGCCAGCAGCTTAGGTCCCCCTAGCACCGGGGAGCTGTTTTTT
TRBV7-2,few,TRBJ1-3,TRBD1,CASSLVRGQGRNTIYF,TGTGCCAGCAGCTTAGTTCGGGGACAGGGTAGAAACACCATATATTTT
TRBV5-1,NA,TRBJ2-7,TRBD1,CASRPLRDRVHEQYF,TGCGCCAGCAGACCACTCCGGGACAGGGTCCACGAGCAGTACTTC
TRBV5-3,NA,TRBJ1-5,NA,CARGDTAPFSNQPQHF,TGTGCCAGGGGGGACACAGCTCCGTTTAGCAATCAGCCCCAGCATTTT
TRBV7-2,NA,TRBJ2-1,NA,CASSSYYNEQFF,TGTGCCAGCAGCTCTTACTACAATGAGCAGTTCTTC
TRBV6-1,NA,TRBJ2-7,NA,CASSEGGVNEQYF,TGTGCCAGCAGTGAAGGGGGGGTAAACGAGCAGTACTTC
TRBV19,NA,TRBJ1-2,TRBD1,CASSTRTGDGYTF,TGTGCCAGTAGTACCCGGACAGGGGACGGCTACACCTTC
TRBV5-1,NA,TRBJ1-5,TRBD1,CASRRDRDSNQPQHF,TGCGCCAGCAGAAGGGACAGAGATAGCAATCAGCCCCAGCATTTT